The table lists the clone carrying this TCR beta chain with many counts. The antigen is undetermined. TCRdb called the RACE reads again in MiXCR, with one record for every CDR3 protein. This sample has 380,000 or so distinct CDR3 sequences, with roughly 4.8% found just once. Germline lookup yields CDR1 LNHDA and CDR2 SQIVND (reference sequence). Trimming removed 5 bases from V and 5 bases from J; junction bases left unmatched: 13. The CDR3 has 17 residues. This entry comes from a study of human T cells and chemical hapten exposure. Findings and caveats of the study: As the donors had alopecia, their immune response may differ from healthy people's. Controls formed significantly fewer large CDR3 similarity clusters than expanded TCRs did.

Time point defined: patch test 1, 2 weeks after DPC sensitization. Described treatment: therapeutic diphenylcyclopropenone sensitization with weekly scalp DPC. Participating donors were patients with alopecia, aged 18 to 70 years, considered appropriate candidates for DPC. This sequence originates from a woman in her forties or fifties with alopecia areata. Some clones in this sample may be carry-over from other donors' samples. The chain carries TRBV19 and TRBJ2-3, with TRBD2 matching over 10 bases. Sequenced material: whole blood, taken in connection with sensitization to the hapten diphenylcyclopropenone (DPC). DNA for the CDR3: TGTGCCAGTAGTCCTTCGGCTAGCGGGAGCCCGCGAGATACGCAGTATTTT. This sequence encodes CASSPSASGSPRDTQYF.